This T cell receptor (beta chain) comes out of a study of cytomegalovirus exposure and HLA in healthy donors. Whole-study results and caveats: The study assumed roughly uniform donor sequencing depth for presence/absence analyses. Trimming of TCR beta V- and J-genes showed a link, identified in a later analysis, to a missense DCLRE1C variant. TCR sequences were mostly rare, though some public TCRs occurred in many donors.

For this clone: The antigen remains undetermined.

V was clipped by 5 bases and J by 3 bases, with 10 bases between them. The CDR3 length is 13 residues. Per the germline V gene, CDR1 is MNHEY and CDR2 is SMNVEV (reference sequence). The PCR used 60 Vbeta and 13 Jbeta primers. Using immunoSEQ multiplex PCR, the repertoire was profiled, and TCRdb retains in-frame clones only, with some absent. This sample has 220,000 or so clones, with about 75% found just once. What was sequenced was PBMCs. The chain is built from TRBV27 and TRBJ2-5; no clear D. The sequence derives from a woman younger than 45 in good health and CMV-seronegative. As DNA, the CDR3 is TGTGCCAGCAGTACCCGACTTGAAGAGACCCAGTACTTC. Encoded protein: CASSTRLEETQYF.